The entry below gives a single TCR beta chain sequence along with its context. This sample was taken from a study of T-cell reconstitution after alpha-beta-depleted transplantation in children. Using unique molecular identifiers, the investigators prepared the TCRbeta library. TCRdb reprocessed the PCR reads with MiXCR, giving one entry per CDR3 protein. Here the sample spans 450,000 to 600,000 distinct CDR3 sequences, 30% to 35% being singletons. J lost 8 bases, V lost 1 base, and 3 bases had no gene match. The CDR3 sequence is 14 residues long. Germline V gene data show CDR1 as SEHNR and CDR2 as FQNEAQ (reference sequence).

The receptor comes from a human donor who donated a stem cell graft to a child with aplastic anemia. The chain recombines TRBV7-9 with TRBJ2-1; 9 positions match TRBD2. Specimen: PBMCs from the stem cell graft donor, collected from the stem cell graft. The CDR3 bases are TGTGCCAGCAGCTTAGGGGTAGCGGGAGATGAGCAGTTCTTC. Its translation is CASSLGVAGDEQFF.